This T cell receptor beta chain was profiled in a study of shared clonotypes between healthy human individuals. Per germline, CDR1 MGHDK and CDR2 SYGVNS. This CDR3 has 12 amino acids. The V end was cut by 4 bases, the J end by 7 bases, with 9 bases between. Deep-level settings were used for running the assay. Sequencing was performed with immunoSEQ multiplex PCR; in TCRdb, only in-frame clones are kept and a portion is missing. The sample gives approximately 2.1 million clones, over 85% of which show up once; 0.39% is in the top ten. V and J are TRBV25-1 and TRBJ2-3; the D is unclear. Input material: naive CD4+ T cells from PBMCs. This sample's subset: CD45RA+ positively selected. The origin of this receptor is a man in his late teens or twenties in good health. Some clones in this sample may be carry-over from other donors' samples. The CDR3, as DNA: TGTGCCAGCAGTGGGCCTGAATATACGCAGTATTTT. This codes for CASSGPEYTQYF.